The 28 T cell receptor beta chains below were found in one sample sequenced in a study of blood T cell repertoires in COVID-19 (dated by TCRdb to about 2020). The library was produced with the immunoSEQ multiplex PCR assay. TCRdb's version of the immuneACCESS table is confined to in-frame rearrangements and falls short of the full clone set. An unresolved V gene accounts for under half of the shortfall where checked; the remainder is of unknown origin. For this sample the table gives under 200,000 clones, of which approximately 85% were detected only once. The top ten hold approximately 9.4% of the sample. Material for sequencing was peripheral blood. The receptors originated from a woman older than 75 with acute or convalescent COVID-19.

This clone was found once. The chain joins TRBV25-1 to TRBJ2-1; D remains unclear. Trimming shortened V by 3 bases and J by 2 bases, and 14 bases separated the two germline ends. The CDR3 is made up of 16 amino acids. Germline CDR1 MGHDK, CDR2 SYGVNS. This CDR3 reads CASSDPLVPPYNEQFF. In nucleotides, the CDR3 is TGTGCCAGCAGTGACCCTCTAGTACCTCCCTACAATGAGCAGTTCTTC. Supplemented by reference TRBV25-1 and TRBJ2-1, the full variable domain reads EADIYQTPRYLVIGTGKKITLECSQTMGHDKMYWYQQDPGMELHLIHYSYGVNSTEKGDLSSESTVSRIRTEHFPLTLESARPSHTSQYLCASSDPLVPPYNEQFFGPGTRLTVL.

The chain combines TRBV2 with TRBJ2-5; D may be TRBD2 (5 bases). V lost 7 bases and J lost 5, with 14 bases in between. Germline loops: CDR1 SNHLY, CDR2 FYNNEI. The CDR3 runs to 13 residues. The DNA for the CDR3 is TGTGCCAGCACTGGAGGCTCGGGTGAGACCCAGTACTTC. Translated: CASTGGSGETQYF. The full variable domain, with the rest looked up from reference TRBV2 and TRBJ2-5, is EPEVTQTPSHQVTQMGQEVILRCVPISNHLYFYWYRQILGQKVEFLVSFYNNEISEKSEIFDDQFSVERPDGSNFTLKIRSTKLEDSAMYFCASTGGSGETQYFGPGTRLLVL.

In its sample, this clone was seen once. V and J are TRBV5-1 and TRBJ2-2, with D unclear. Germline assignment: CDR1 SGHRS and CDR2 YFSETQ. With 0 bases removed from V and 0 bases from J, the gap between germline ends came to 6 bases. The CDR3 is 15 residues long. The CDR3 region has the DNA TGCGCCAGCAGCTTGGAACTTACGAACACCGGGGAGCTGTTTTTT. Translated, it gives CASSLELTNTGELFF.

The CDR3 protein is CASSLDPGTLNTEAFF. CDR3 in DNA: TGTGCCAGCAGCTTGGACCCCGGGACACTAAACACTGAAGCTTTCTTT. This rearrangement joins TRBV5-4 to TRBJ1-1, with D possibly being TRBD1 (6 bases). Germline lookup yields CDR1 SGHNT and CDR2 YYREEE (reference sequence). This CDR3 comprises 16 residues. V was cut by 0 bases and J by 2 bases, with 14 bases left in between.

The chain employs TRBV27 and TRBJ2-1, with no clear D. Germline V gene data show CDR1 as MNHEY and CDR2 as SMNVEV (reference sequence). The V gene lost 3 bases and the J gene lost 9 bases, with 6 bases spanning the gap. The CDR3 has 11 amino acids. This CDR3 reads CASSLGLEQFF. The CDR3 coding sequence is TGTGCCAGCAGTTTGGGCCTTGAGCAGTTCTTC.

The chain combines TRBV10-3 with TRBJ2-3; 7 nucleotides align to TRBD2. V trimming: 4 bases; J trimming: 3 bases; junction bases outside the gene matches: 1. CDR1 is ENHRY and CDR2 is SYGVKD in the germline V gene. This CDR3 spans 13 amino acids. The CDR3 nucleotides are TGTGCCATCAGTGTGGGGGGGACAGATACGCAGTATTTT. This translates into CAISVGGTDTQYF.

The chain's CDR3 is CASSWGPGGLGETQYF. The CDR3, as DNA: TGCGCCAGCAGCTGGGGCCCAGGGGGCTTGGGAGAGACCCAGTACTTC. This sequence joins TRBV5-1 and TRBJ2-5, with 8 bases matching TRBD1. The CDR3 covers 16 residues. CDR1 SGHRS and CDR2 YFSETQ come from the germline V gene. J gave up 4 bases and V 3 bases, and 11 bases lay outside the gene matches.

The chain couples TRBV5-6 to TRBJ1-6; D call uncertain. V dropped 3 bases and J dropped 7 bases, with 8 bases sitting between them. The CDR3 spans 13 residues. Germline loops: CDR1 SGHDT, CDR2 YYEEEE. The DNA for the CDR3 is TGTGCCAGCAGCTCCGTTCTCAATTCACCCCTCCACTTT. Translation: CASSSVLNSPLHF.

The V gene is TRBV14, the J gene TRBJ2-1; 7 nucleotides match TRBD1. There are 14 residues in the CDR3. CDR1 is SGHDN, CDR2 FVKESK, per germline. The V and J ends lost 3 bases and 4 bases, in that order; junction bases with no gene match: 3. The CDR3 DNA reads as TGTGCCAGCAGCCACAGGGGACAGTACAATGAGCAGTTCTTC. This translates into CASSHRGQYNEQFF.

The chain has TRBV10-3 and TRBJ2-1; 10 nucleotides agree with TRBD2. The trim removed 7 bases at V and 5 bases at J, leaving 5 bases unmatched. The CDR3 length is 14 residues. CDR1 is ENHRY and CDR2 is SYGVKD in the germline V gene. The CDR3 sequence is CAITGLAENNEQFF. The DNA for the CDR3 is TGTGCCATCACCGGACTAGCGGAGAACAATGAGCAGTTCTTC.

The sample holds one count of this clone. This sample also contains other DNA sequences that code for the same CDR3. The chain has TRBV18 and TRBJ1-5, with TRBD1 as a possible D gene (5 bases). Germline V lookup: CDR1 KGHSH, CDR2 LQKENI. V lost 2 bases to trimming and J lost 2 bases, with 7 bases between them. The length of the CDR3 is 14 residues. CDR3 in DNA: TGTGCCAGCTCACCAGGGGGGGGCAATCAGCCCCAGCATTTT. Translated, it gives CASSPGGGNQPQHF.

The chain recombines TRBV5-1 with TRBJ2-3, with TRBD2 as a possible D gene (5 bases). This CDR3 spans 15 amino acids. The V gene's germline CDR1 is SGHRS and CDR2 YFSETQ. V was cut by 2 bases and J by 0 bases, with 10 bases left in between. The CDR3 here is CASSFSAASTDTQYF. Here the CDR3 DNA reads TGCGCCAGCAGCTTTTCAGCGGCGAGCACAGATACGCAGTATTTT.

The V gene is TRBV7-2, the J gene TRBJ1-1, with 8 positions matching TRBD1. Trimming at V came to 3 bases and at J to 0 bases, leaving 0 bases not matched to a gene. Germline V gene data show CDR1 as SGHTA and CDR2 as FQGNSA. The CDR3 is 14 amino acids. CDR3 coding DNA: TGTGCCAGCAGCTTGGACAGGGTGAACACTGAAGCTTTCTTT. It specifies CASSLDRVNTEAFF.

This chain uses TRBV7-2 with TRBJ2-3; D perhaps matches TRBD2 (6 bases). This CDR3 region has 17 residues. The germline V gene has CDR1 SGHTA and CDR2 FQGNSA. The V end lost 0 bases, the J end lost 0 bases, and 13 bases lay between the germline ends. CDR3 loop: CASSLAAGFASTDTQYF. In nucleotides, the CDR3 is TGTGCCAGCAGCTTAGCGGCGGGGTTCGCTAGCACAGATACGCAGTATTTT.

In this sample, this clone turned up once. V gene TRBV18 combines with J gene TRBJ2-7; 7 bases agree with TRBD2. The CDR3 is 15 amino acids. V shed 2 bases and J 5 bases; nucleotides not matched to a gene: 9. CDR1 is KGHSH, CDR2 LQKENI, per germline. Here the CDR3 reads CASSPGSGRFDEQYF. The CDR3 DNA follows: TGTGCCAGCTCACCAGGGTCCGGGAGGTTCGACGAGCAGTACTTC.

Here the CDR3 reads CASSADRGPSEQFF. DNA of the CDR3: TGTGCCAGCAGCGCCGACAGGGGGCCGAGTGAGCAGTTCTTC. The genes are TRBV14 and TRBJ2-1; 10 nucleotides agree with TRBD1. From germline, CDR1 is SGHDN and CDR2 FVKESK. The CDR3 totals 14 residues. V shed 5 bases and J 9 bases; nucleotides not matched to a gene: 7.

V usage is TRBV5-5 and J usage is TRBJ1-1; 8 nucleotides agree with TRBD1. CDR1 is SGHKS, CDR2 YYEKEE, per germline (reference sequence). The CDR3 spans 15 residues. J was trimmed by 7 bases and V by 0 bases; bases with no gene match: 8. The CDR3 DNA follows: TGTGCCAGCAGCTTGGGAGGGACAGGTAGGAATGAAGCTTTCTTT. It encodes CASSLGGTGRNEAFF.

The chain joins TRBV9 to TRBJ2-1; 7 bases are a match to TRBD1. CDR3 length: 16 residues. Trimming cost V 0 bases and J 9 bases; bases outside gene matches: 12. Germline CDR1 is SGDLS and CDR2 is YYNGEE. DNA of the CDR3: TGTGCCAGCAGCGTAGGGGTAGACAGGGAAGGAGCTGAGCAGTTCTTC. Translated, it gives CASSVGVDREGAEQFF.

This rearrangement joins TRBV25-1 to TRBJ2-7; tentatively, D is TRBD1 (6 bases). Germline V gene sequence: CDR1 MGHDK, CDR2 SYGVNS. There are 13 residues in the CDR3. V lost 6 bases and J lost 5, with 14 bases in between. CDR3 protein: CASRLTGTHEQYF. For the CDR3, the DNA is TGTGCCAGCAGGTTGACAGGAACCCACGAGCAGTACTTC.

The J gene is TRBJ1-1, the V gene TRBV11-2; maybe TRBD1 (5 bases). Trimming removed 3 bases at V and 1 base at J, with 9 bases between. CDR3 size: 14 residues. Germline V gene sequence: CDR1 SGHAT, CDR2 FQNNGV. This CDR3 is CASSLGQRNTEAFF. CDR3 in DNA: TGTGCCAGCAGCTTGGGGCAGAGGAACACTGAAGCTTTCTTT.

V and J are TRBV5-1 and TRBJ2-7; D remains unclear. The germline gives CDR1 SGHRS, CDR2 YFSETQ. V lost 4 bases to trimming and J lost 2 bases, with 10 bases between them. The CDR3 runs 13 residues. CDR3 sequence: CASSRVPTYEQYF. The CDR3 DNA reads TGCGCCAGCAGCAGAGTTCCGACCTACGAGCAGTACTTC.

J is TRBJ2-7 and V is TRBV13; D gene unclear. Germline V gene sequence: CDR1 PRHDT, CDR2 FYEKMQ (reference sequence). This CDR3 is built from 15 residues. V shed 1 base and J shed 0 bases, with 10 bases lying between them. The CDR3 nucleotides read TGTGCCAGCAGCTTAGAGAGAGTTGCCTCCTACGAGCAGTACTTC. Protein: CASSLERVASYEQYF.

This rearrangement joins TRBV6-5 to TRBJ2-7, with D perhaps TRBD1 (6 bases). Per the germline V gene, CDR1 is MNHEY and CDR2 is SVGAGI. The CDR3 loop spans 15 amino acids. The V gene lost 7 bases and the J gene lost 2 bases, with 18 bases spanning the gap. The CDR3, as DNA: TGTGCCAGCAAATCTAGGGCACAGGGAACCTACGAGCAGTACTTC. Its translation is CASKSRAQGTYEQYF.

The chain links TRBV5-6 to TRBJ2-7; 15 bases match TRBD2. The CDR3 runs to 17 residues. V dropped 4 bases and J dropped 5; count of bases not matched to a gene: 10. The V gene's germline CDR1 is SGHDT and CDR2 YYEEEE. The CDR3 sequence is CASSVLGTSGGRDEQYF. In DNA form, the CDR3 reads TGTGCCAGCAGCGTCTTGGGGACTAGCGGGGGGCGAGACGAGCAGTACTTC.

The chain joins TRBV29-1 to TRBJ2-1; 7 positions match TRBD1. Germline V gives CDR1 SQVTM, CDR2 ANQGSEA. The V gene end was trimmed by 8 bases and the J gene end by 8 bases; junction bases not matched to a gene: 9. The CDR3 has 12 residues. CDR3 in DNA: TGCAGCATAAGGGACACAGGGGATGAGCAGTTCTTC. It encodes CSIRDTGDEQFF.

In this sample, this clone turned up a few times. CDR3 sequence: CSVLLQGPGEKLFF. CDR3 sequence (DNA): TGCAGCGTTCTATTACAGGGGCCGGGTGAAAAACTGTTTTTT. The J gene is TRBJ1-4, the V gene TRBV29-1; 7 bases are shared with TRBD1. With 5 bases clipped from V and 7 bases from J, the junction kept 10 bases outside the gene matches. Germline V lookup: CDR1 SQVTM, CDR2 ANQGSEA. The CDR3 contains 14 residues.

The rearrangement uses TRBV4-1 and TRBJ1-2; D uncertain. CDR1 and CDR2 (germline): MGHRA, YSYEKL. The CDR3 spans 15 residues. V was clipped by 0 bases and J by 11 bases, with 19 bases between them. The CDR3 DNA reads as TGCGCCAGCAGCCAAGAACCAGACGAAATGGCCGGGTACACCTTC. This codes for CASSQEPDEMAGYTF.

This clone showed up just a few times. V usage is TRBV20-1 and J usage is TRBJ2-5; possible D gene TRBD2, 6 bases. V was clipped by 5 bases and J by 4 bases, with 8 bases between them. The CDR3 has 11 residues. Germline lookup yields CDR1 DFQATT and CDR2 SNEGSKA (reference sequence). The CDR3 DNA is TGCAGTGCTGGAGGGGCAGAGACCCAGTACTTC. Translation gives CSAGGAETQYF.